Below are 10 T cell receptor beta chains sequenced from a single sample in a study of cytomegalovirus exposure and HLA in healthy donors. PCR involved 60 Vbeta and 13 Jbeta primers. Assay used: immunoSEQ multiplex PCR; TCRdb lists only in-frame clones, some missing. The table records approximately 150,000 clones, roughly 73% of them present only once. Sequenced: PBMCs. The receptor source for this set is a man between 18 and 29 years old in good health and CMV-seropositive.

This clone was observed a handful of times. The chain couples TRBV11-2 to TRBJ1-3; unclear D gene. Germline lookup yields CDR1 SGHAT and CDR2 FQNNGV. The CDR3 extends over 15 amino acids. V was cut by 1 base and J by 4 bases, with 11 bases left in between. The CDR3 region is CASSLGSSRGNTIYF. CDR3 DNA: TGTGCCAGCAGCTTAGGTTCTTCCCGGGGAAACACCATATATTTT.

The rearrangement links TRBV18 to TRBJ2-1, with a weak D call TRBD2 (6 bases). V was shortened by 3 bases and J by 5 bases, with 8 bases between the two germline ends. CDR1 and CDR2 (germline): KGHSH, LQKENI. The CDR3 loop spans 13 amino acids. CDR3 sequence (DNA): TGTGCCAGCTCACCTGGGACTCACAATGAGCAGTTCTTC. Translating it yields CASSPGTHNEQFF. Based on the CDR3 plus reference TRBV18 and TRBJ2-1, the full variable domain is NAGVMQNPRHLVRRRGQEARLRCSPMKGHSHVYWYRQLPEEGLKFMVYLQKENIIDESGMPKERFSAEFPKEGPSILRIQQVVRGDSAAYFCASSPGTHNEQFFGPGTRLTVL.

The chain links TRBV27 to TRBJ2-1; TRBD2 aligns across 13 bases. The CDR3 runs to 14 residues. V shed 4 bases, J shed 12 bases, and the junction held 6 bases outside the gene matches. Germline V CDR1 and CDR2: MNHEY, SMNVEV (reference sequence). The CDR3 region has the DNA TGTGCCAGCAGTTCCGGACTAGCGGGAGTCAGGCAGTTCTTC. Its protein product is CASSSGLAGVRQFF.

The gene calls are TRBV30 and TRBJ2-3, with D possibly matching TRBD2 (5 bases). The CDR3 loop spans 12 amino acids. V lost 0 bases to trimming and J lost 4 bases, with 5 bases between them. Looked up from germline, CDR1 is GTSNPN and CDR2 is SVGIG (reference sequence). CDR3 coding DNA: TGTGCCTGGAGTGTACTAGCAGATACGCAGTATTTT. Translated, it gives CAWSVLADTQYF.

The chain has TRBV7-6 and TRBJ2-2; D is uncertain. CDR3 length equals 15 residues. V was pared by 0 bases and J by 4 bases, with 9 bases between. Per germline, CDR1 SGHVS and CDR2 FNYEAQ. The CDR3 region has the DNA TGTGCCAGCAGCTTAGCCCTAGACCTCACCGGGGAGCTGTTTTTT. This translates into CASSLALDLTGELFF.

CDR3 nucleotides: TGCAGCGTAGGGACAGCCGCCGGATCACCCCTCCACTTT. Translated, it gives CSVGTAAGSPLHF. The chain couples TRBV29-1 to TRBJ1-6; TRBD1 matches at 7 bases. Trimming at V came to 6 bases and at J to 10 bases, leaving 9 bases not matched to a gene. The CDR3 is 13 amino acids. From germline, CDR1 is SQVTM and CDR2 ANQGSEA.

This clone was seen a handful of times. CDR3 amino acids: CASSQFGLAGGQTYNEQFF. CDR3 coding DNA: TGCGCCAGCAGCCAATTTGGACTAGCGGGGGGACAAACGTACAATGAGCAGTTCTTC. The chain carries TRBV4-1 and TRBJ2-1, with 14 nucleotides matching TRBD2. The germline V gene has CDR1 MGHRA and CDR2 YSYEKL. V was pared by 2 bases and J by 4 bases, with 10 bases of the junction left unmatched. The CDR3 spans 19 residues.

The V and J genes are TRBV7-3 and TRBJ2-3, with D maybe TRBD1 (6 bases). CDR1 and CDR2 (germline): SGHTA, FQGTGA. The germline V and J ends were trimmed by 5 bases and 0 bases, with 15 bases remaining between them. The CDR3 extends over 16 amino acids. The CDR3: CASSPTGTFSTDTQYF. As DNA, the CDR3 is TGTGCCAGCAGCCCTACGGGGACATTTAGCACAGATACGCAGTATTTT. Combining the CDR3 with reference TRBV7-3 and TRBJ2-3 gives the whole variable domain GAGVSQTPSNKVTEKGKYVELRCDPISGHTALYWYRQSLGQGPEFLIYFQGTGAADDSGLPNDRFFAVRPEGSVSTLKIQRTERGDSAVYLCASSPTGTFSTDTQYFGPGTRLTVL.

The V call is TRBV6-5, the J call TRBJ1-2, with 12 bases that match TRBD1. The CDR3 extends over 15 amino acids. Germline trimming cut 6 bases from V and 0 bases from J; bases unmatched to any gene: 2. CDR1 and CDR2 (germline): MNHEY, SVGAGI. This chain's CDR3 is CASRGQGATNYGYTF. The CDR3 DNA reads as TGTGCCAGCAGGGGACAGGGGGCAACTAACTATGGCTACACCTTC.

The J gene is TRBJ1-5, the V gene TRBV28; D is uncertain. Germline lookup yields CDR1 MDHEN and CDR2 SYDVKM. V gave up 4 bases and J gave up 5 bases, with 18 bases separating them. The CDR3 totals 16 residues. The CDR3 is CASSSPLRARDQPQHF. The CDR3 nucleotides are TGTGCCAGCAGTTCCCCTCTGAGGGCTAGGGATCAGCCCCAGCATTTT.